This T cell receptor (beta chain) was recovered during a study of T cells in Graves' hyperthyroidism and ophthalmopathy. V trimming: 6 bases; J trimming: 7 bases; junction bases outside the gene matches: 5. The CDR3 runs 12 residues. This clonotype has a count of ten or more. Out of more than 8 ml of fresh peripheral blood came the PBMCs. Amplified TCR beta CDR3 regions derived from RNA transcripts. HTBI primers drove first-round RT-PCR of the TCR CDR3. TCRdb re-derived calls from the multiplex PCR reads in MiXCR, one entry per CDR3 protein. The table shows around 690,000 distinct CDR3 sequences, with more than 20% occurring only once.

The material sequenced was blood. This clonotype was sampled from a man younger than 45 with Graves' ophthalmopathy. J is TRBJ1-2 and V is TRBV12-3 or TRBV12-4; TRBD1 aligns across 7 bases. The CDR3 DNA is TGTGCCAGCAGCCGGGACAGCGGTGGCTACACCTTC. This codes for CASSRDSGGYTF.